One T cell receptor beta chain is described in this entry. Antigen: not known. Unique molecular identifiers had been added to the TCR beta cDNA libraries. TCRdb analysed the PCR reads with MiXCR anew, one entry per CDR3 protein. The data show approximately 570,000 distinct CDR3 sequences, roughly 45% seen once. This entry belongs to a study of post-analysis software for immune sequencing data. Looked up from germline, CDR1 is KGHSH and CDR2 is LQKENI. V was clipped by 8 bases and J by 5 bases, with 15 bases between them. The CDR3 contains 13 residues. General study results and limits: TRBV5-6, TRBV5-1 and TRBV20-1 belonged to a set of about five TRBV segments that were more frequent in patients than controls. Strong co-clustering by F measure was seen for same-batch samples. Controls' normalized Chao1 diversity significantly exceeded that of multiple sclerosis patients.

The J gene is TRBJ1-1, the V gene TRBV18; no definite D call. The source is a girl aged 5-17 years with multiple sclerosis. The sequenced sample consisted of blood. The CDR3 protein is CASDFGQGTEAFF. The CDR3 coding sequence is TGTGCCAGCGACTTTGGCCAAGGGACTGAAGCTTTCTTT.